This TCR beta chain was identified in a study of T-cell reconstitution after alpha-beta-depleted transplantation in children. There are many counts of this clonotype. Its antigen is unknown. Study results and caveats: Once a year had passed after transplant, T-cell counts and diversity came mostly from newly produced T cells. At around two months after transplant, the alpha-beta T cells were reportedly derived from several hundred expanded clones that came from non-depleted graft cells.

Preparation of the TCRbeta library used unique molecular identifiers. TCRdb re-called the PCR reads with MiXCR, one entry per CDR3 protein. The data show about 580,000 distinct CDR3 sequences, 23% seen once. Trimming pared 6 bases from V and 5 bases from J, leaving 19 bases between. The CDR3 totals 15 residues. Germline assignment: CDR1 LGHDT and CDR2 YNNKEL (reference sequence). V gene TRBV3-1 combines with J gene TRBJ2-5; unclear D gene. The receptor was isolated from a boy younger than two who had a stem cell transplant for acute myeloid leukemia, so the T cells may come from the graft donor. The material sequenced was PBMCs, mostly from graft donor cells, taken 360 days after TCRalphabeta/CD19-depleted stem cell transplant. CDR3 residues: CASSPSSTPRETQYF. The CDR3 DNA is TGTGCCAGCAGTCCAAGTTCGACCCCTCGGGAGACCCAGTACTTC.